The 19 T cell receptor beta chains given below trace back to one sample, sequenced in a study of blood T cell repertoires in COVID-19. Repertoires were generated with immunoSEQ multiplex PCR, while TCRdb's copy carries only in-frame clones and drops some. The sample yields about 88,000 clones, more than 75% seen once. The sample was peripheral blood. The receptors originated from a woman between 65 and 79 years old with acute or convalescent COVID-19.

This sequence joins TRBV7-9 and TRBJ2-3; 14 positions agree with TRBD2. The CDR3 runs to 16 residues. V lost 6 bases, J lost 3 bases, and 5 bases stayed unmatched. Germline assignment: CDR1 SEHNR and CDR2 FQNEAQ (reference sequence). This CDR3 is CASSRGTSGGTDTQYF. The CDR3 DNA reads TGTGCCAGCAGTCGTGGGACTAGCGGGGGAACAGATACGCAGTATTTT.

DNA of the CDR3: TGTGCCAGCAGCCAAGATTTAACAGCTAATCAGCCCCAGCATTTT. This gives the protein CASSQDLTANQPQHF. J is TRBJ1-5 and V is TRBV3-1 (or the pseudogene TRBV3-2); D is uncertain. The V gene's germline CDR1 is LGHDT and CDR2 YNNKEL (reference sequence). This CDR3 is 15 amino acids long. Trimming pared 0 bases from V and 4 bases from J, leaving 10 bases between.

This chain joins TRBV18 and TRBJ2-4; TRBD2 is a possible D gene (5 bases). Trimming cost V 3 bases and J 0 bases, with 9 bases left between them. Germline-derived CDR1 and CDR2 are KGHSH and LQKENI. The CDR3 length is 15 residues. The CDR3 region has the DNA TGTGCCAGCTCACCGGACGGACTAGCCAAAAACATTCAGTACTTC. Protein sequence: CASSPDGLAKNIQYF. Looking up the rest from reference TRBV18 and TRBJ2-4 gives the full variable domain: NAGVMQNPRHLVRRRGQEARLRCSPMKGHSHVYWYRQLPEEGLKFMVYLQKENIIDESGMPKERFSAEFPKEGPSILRIQQVVRGDSAAYFCASSPDGLAKNIQYFGAGTRLSVL.

The chain is built from TRBV6-5 and TRBJ1-2; perhaps TRBD1 as D (6 bases). There are 13 residues in the CDR3. With 6 bases removed from V and 6 bases from J, the gap between germline ends came to 14 bases. CDR1 MNHEY and CDR2 SVGAGI come from the germline V gene. CDR3 loop: CASSNRVLDGYTF. The CDR3, as DNA: TGTGCCAGCAGCAACAGGGTTTTAGATGGCTACACCTTC.

This clone is a singleton in its sample. V is TRBV18 and J is TRBJ2-3; TRBD2 is a possible D gene (5 bases). Trimming took off 1 base at V and 0 bases at J, with 8 bases between the two ends. This CDR3 has 15 residues. Per germline, CDR1 KGHSH and CDR2 LQKENI. The CDR3 loop is CASSPQGGSTDTQYF. The CDR3 region has the DNA TGTGCCAGCTCACCACAGGGCGGGAGCACAGATACGCAGTATTTT.

The rearrangement joins TRBV28 to TRBJ1-1, with D unclear. V lost 7 bases to trimming and J lost 0 bases, with 3 bases between them. The CDR3 has 11 amino acids. The V gene's germline CDR1 is MDHEN and CDR2 SYDVKM. The CDR3 DNA reads as TGTGCCAGCATCGTGAACACTGAAGCTTTCTTT. This encodes CASIVNTEAFF. Filled out from reference TRBV28 and TRBJ1-1, the complete variable domain reads DVKVTQSSRYLVKRTGEKVFLECVQDMDHENMFWYRQDPGLGLRLIYFSYDVKMKEKGDIPEGYSVSREKKERFSLILESASTNQTSMYLCASIVNTEAFFGQGTRLTVV.

This chain joins TRBV27 and TRBJ1-1; unclear D gene. CDR3 length: 13 amino acids. Trimming stripped 6 bases from V and 1 base from J, with 9 bases between. Germline V gene data show CDR1 as MNHEY and CDR2 as SMNVEV (reference sequence). The CDR3, as DNA: TGTGCCAGCAGATCTTTACAGAACACTGAAGCTTTCTTT. Translated, it gives CASRSLQNTEAFF.

This clone was counted between two and nine times. CDR3 sequence reads: CASSASPDTGELFF. The CDR3 nucleotides read TGTGCCAGCAGCGCTAGCCCCGACACCGGGGAGCTGTTTTTT. V is TRBV9 and J is TRBJ2-2; a possible D gene is TRBD2 (5 bases). Trimming left V 3 bases short and J 3 bases short, with 9 bases between. The CDR3 consists of 14 residues. CDR1 is SGDLS, CDR2 YYNGEE, per germline.

This clone has just one count. This chain uses TRBV19 with TRBJ1-2, with 10 bases lining up with TRBD1. Unmatched junction bases numbered 7, after V lost 6 bases and J lost 6 bases. The CDR3 is 14 amino acids. Germline loops: CDR1 LNHDA, CDR2 SQIVND (reference sequence). Written as DNA, the CDR3 is TGTGCCAGTAGATCGACAGGGGGCTCCCATGGCTACACCTTC. Translated, it gives CASRSTGGSHGYTF.

This chain links TRBV24-1 with TRBJ2-1, with TRBD2 identical over 8 bases. V was pared by 10 bases and J by 0 bases, with 1 base of the junction left unmatched. The CDR3 runs to 13 residues. Germline V gene sequence: CDR1 KGHDR, CDR2 SFDVKD. The chain's CDR3 is CATSGSSYNEQFF. CDR3 nucleotide sequence: TGTGCCACAAGCGGGAGCTCCTACAATGAGCAGTTCTTC.

The chain couples TRBV20-1 to TRBJ1-5; D possibly corresponds to TRBD1 (6 bases). This CDR3 is 13 amino acids long. Trimming cost V 3 bases and J 8 bases, with 14 bases left between them. Per the germline V gene, CDR1 is DFQATT and CDR2 is SNEGSKA (reference sequence). CDR3: CSASRRGGEPQHF. Written as DNA, the CDR3 is TGCAGTGCTAGTCGCAGGGGAGGGGAGCCCCAGCATTTT.

The V gene is TRBV7-9, the J gene TRBJ2-3, with D perhaps matching TRBD2 (6 bases). The germline V and J ends were trimmed by 8 bases and 6 bases, with 18 bases remaining between them. Germline loops: CDR1 SEHNR, CDR2 FQNEAQ (reference sequence). The CDR3 has 14 amino acids. The chain's CDR3 is CASSRDSNVDTQYF. CDR3 nucleotide sequence: TGTGCCAGCTCCCGGGACTCTAACGTGGATACGCAGTATTTT.

The chain combines TRBV15 with TRBJ2-7; TRBD1 is a possible D gene (6 bases). The V gene's germline CDR1 is LNHNV and CDR2 YYDKDF (reference sequence). This CDR3 region has 14 residues. The V end lost 7 bases, the J end lost 2 bases, and 15 bases lay between the germline ends. The chain's CDR3 is CATIPRGFPYEQYV. Written as DNA, the CDR3 is TGTGCCACCATCCCTAGGGGGTTTCCCTACGAGCAGTACGTC.

There are a few counts of this clone. The rearrangement uses TRBV19 and TRBJ1-6; perhaps TRBD1 as D (5 bases). The CDR3 is 16 residues long. Trimming took off 4 bases at V and 6 bases at J, with 16 bases between the two ends. CDR1 is LNHDA, CDR2 SQIVND, per germline (reference sequence). The CDR3 region has the DNA TGTGCCAGTAGTAATGAGAGACAGACTCCTAATTCACCCCTCCACTTT. It yields the protein CASSNERQTPNSPLHF.

The chain uses TRBV5-6 and TRBJ1-2; D is unresolved. The germline gives CDR1 SGHDT, CDR2 YYEEEE. Trimming cost V 0 bases and J 1 base, with 16 bases left between them. The CDR3 is 17 residues long. This CDR3 is CASSLDISSRFNYGYTF. The DNA of the CDR3 is TGTGCCAGCAGCTTGGATATCAGTTCCCGATTTAACTATGGCTACACCTTC.

The rearrangement links TRBV28 to TRBJ2-1, with 8 bases fitting TRBD2. The CDR3 is 16 amino acids. V was pared by 6 bases and J by 3 bases, with 10 bases of the junction left unmatched. The V gene's germline CDR1 is MDHEN and CDR2 SYDVKM. CDR3 in amino acids: CASSRLMSGGYNEQFF. CDR3 nucleotide sequence: TGTGCCAGCAGCAGACTAATGAGCGGGGGCTACAATGAGCAGTTCTTC.

This clone appeared a single time. This chain links TRBV4-3 with TRBJ1-2; 9 bases map to TRBD1. Trimming took 2 bases from V and 2 from J; bases not matched to a gene: 3. This CDR3 has 15 amino acids. Per the germline V gene, CDR1 is LGHNA and CDR2 is YSLEER. The CDR3 sequence: CASSQPGQGNYGYTF. CDR3 coding DNA: TGCGCCAGCAGCCAACCGGGACAGGGAAACTATGGCTACACCTTC.

This clone was recorded many times. The chain recombines TRBV5-8 with TRBJ1-1, with D perhaps TRBD1 (6 bases). The CDR3 has 17 amino acids. Trimming took off 1 base at V and 1 base at J, with 17 bases between the two ends. From germline, CDR1 is SGHTS and CDR2 YDEGEE. CDR3 sequence reads: CASSLIMSGEGNTEAFF. CDR3 nucleotides: TGTGCCAGCAGCTTGATTATGTCAGGGGAAGGGAACACTGAAGCTTTCTTT.

With respect to this clone: The DNA is left out, because the CDR3 cannot be placed on it with certainty; the CDR3 is given as TCRdb lists it. V and J are TRBV14 and TRBJ2-6; the table assigns TRBD2, which was not confirmed against the DNA. The CDR3 region is 15 residues in length, termini included. Germline V CDR1 and CDR2: SGHDN, FVKESK. The CDR3 here is CASSQDFGEANVLTF.